This T cell receptor beta chain was identified during a study of T cell changes during pregnancy in multiple sclerosis. This table comes from immunoSEQ multiplex PCR, and its TCRdb copy is limited to in-frame clones, with some not included. Here the sample spans 35,000 to 50,000 clones, 88% being singletons. This clonotype was sampled from a female donor with multiple sclerosis, enrolled in a pregnancy study. The starting material was CD4+ T cells from peripheral blood mononuclear cells, obtained in the second trimester of pregnancy.

CDR3 sequence reads: CASTLRSGDTQYF. The CDR3 DNA reads as TGTGCCAGCACCTTGAGGTCAGGGGATACGCAGTATTTT. The chain links TRBV25-1 to TRBJ2-3; possibly TRBD1 for D (5 bases). V shed 7 bases and J shed 6 bases, with 14 bases lying between them. Germline CDR1 reads MGHDK; CDR2 reads SYGVNS. The CDR3 length is 13 residues.